The rows below give T cell receptor beta chains drawn from one sample of a study of TIL therapy for anti-PD-1-resistant metastatic lung cancer. Here immunoSEQ multiplex PCR was the method, and the copy in TCRdb shows in-frame clones only, minus some. The sample includes about 53,000 clones, around 79% of them seen just once. The sample here was blood, taken at baseline. The origin of the receptors is a person between 25 and 80 years old with non-small cell lung cancer. Each CDR3 is given with its conserved first and last residue. A D gene is named only where the DNA matches it firmly. Clone size is shown for a subset of rows, as once, few, many or a class of expanded clone.

abundance: .; v_gene: TRBV7-2; j_gene: TRBJ2-1; d_gene: .; CDR3aa: CASSFVRDEQFF; CDR3nt: TGTGCCAGCAGCTTTGTCCGCGATGAGCAGTTCTTC
abundance: .; v_gene: TRBV21-1; j_gene: TRBJ2-7; d_gene: .; CDR3aa: CASSKDMAPHRDEQYF; CDR3nt: TGTGCCAGCAGCAAAGATATGGCCCCTCATCGGGACGAGCAGTACTTC
abundance: .; v_gene: TRBV7-6; j_gene: TRBJ2-1; d_gene: TRBD2; CDR3aa: CASSLFSGSAPYNEQFF; CDR3nt: TGTGCCAGCAGCCTTTTTAGCGGGAGCGCCCCCTACAATGAGCAGTTCTTC
abundance: many; v_gene: TRBV4-2; j_gene: TRBJ2-1; d_gene: .; CDR3aa: CASSREWNEQFF; CDR3nt: TGTGCCAGCAGCCGAGAGTGGAATGAGCAGTTCTTC
abundance: .; v_gene: TRBV7-9; j_gene: TRBJ2-7; d_gene: TRBD1; CDR3aa: CASSYRTGGPYEQYF; CDR3nt: TGTGCCAGCAGCTACCGGACAGGGGGTCCCTACGAGCAGTACTTC
abundance: once; v_gene: TRBV11-3; j_gene: TRBJ2-2; d_gene: TRBD1; CDR3aa: CASSLGTGVNTGELFF; CDR3nt: TGTGCCAGCAGCTTAGGGACAGGGGTGAACACCGGGGAGCTGTTTTTT
abundance: .; v_gene: TRBV7-2; j_gene: TRBJ1-1; d_gene: .; CDR3aa: CASSLWQGSEAFF; CDR3nt: TGTGCCAGCAGCTTATGGCAGGGAAGTGAAGCTTTCTTT
abundance: .; v_gene: TRBV28; j_gene: TRBJ2-1; d_gene: TRBD2; CDR3aa: CASSWIPSSGMSSYNEQFF; CDR3nt: TGTGCCAGCAGTTGGATTCCCTCTAGCGGGATGAGCTCCTACAATGAGCAGTTCTTC
abundance: few; v_gene: TRBV27; j_gene: TRBJ2-7; d_gene: .; CDR3aa: CASSLRGLTYYEQYF; CDR3nt: TGTGCCAGCAGTTTAAGAGGGCTCACATACTACGAGCAGTACTTC
abundance: .; v_gene: TRBV2; j_gene: TRBJ2-1; d_gene: .; CDR3aa: CATLGPRFFDEQFF; CDR3nt: TGTGCCACCCTGGGCCCCCGATTTTTTGATGAGCAGTTCTTC
abundance: .; v_gene: TRBV12-2; j_gene: TRBJ2-3; d_gene: .; CDR3aa: CASRLGLLAGEIPDTQYF; CDR3nt: TGTGCAAGTCGCTTAGGTCTACTAGCGGGAGAGATCCCAGATACGCAGTATTTT
abundance: once; v_gene: TRBV6-1; j_gene: TRBJ2-5; d_gene: .; CDR3aa: CASSELAQFETQYF; CDR3nt: TGTGCCAGCAGTGAATTGGCCCAATTCGAGACCCAGTACTTC
abundance: .; v_gene: TRBV2; j_gene: TRBJ2-3; d_gene: TRBD1; CDR3aa: CASSDLGQGGDTQYF; CDR3nt: TGTGCCAGCAGTGACTTGGGACAGGGAGGAGATACGCAGTATTTT
abundance: .; v_gene: TRBV7-9; j_gene: TRBJ2-3; d_gene: .; CDR3aa: CASSQGVAATDTQYF; CDR3nt: TGTGCCAGCAGCCAGGGTGTAGCGGCTACAGATACGCAGTATTTT
abundance: .; v_gene: TRBV18; j_gene: TRBJ2-1; d_gene: .; CDR3aa: CASSPSSSLRDNEQFF; CDR3nt: TGTGCCAGCTCACCATCCAGTTCCCTGAGAGACAATGAGCAGTTCTTC
abundance: .; v_gene: TRBV29-1; j_gene: TRBJ1-4; d_gene: .; CDR3aa: CSVVFSSEKLFF; CDR3nt: TGCAGCGTTGTTTTCAGTTCGGAAAAACTGTTTTTT
abundance: .; v_gene: TRBV6-6; j_gene: TRBJ1-1; d_gene: .; CDR3aa: CASSYDPWGTEAFF; CDR3nt: TGTGCCAGCAGTTACGATCCCTGGGGGACTGAAGCTTTCTTT
abundance: .; v_gene: TRBV9; j_gene: TRBJ1-5; d_gene: .; CDR3aa: CASSPHGSYNQPQHF; CDR3nt: TGTGCCAGCAGCCCCCATGGCAGCTACAATCAGCCCCAGCATTTT
abundance: few; v_gene: TRBV6-5; j_gene: TRBJ1-6; d_gene: .; CDR3aa: CASTSQKNSPLHF; CDR3nt: TGTGCCAGCACGTCACAGAAAAATTCACCCCTCCACTTT
abundance: .; v_gene: TRBV29-1; j_gene: TRBJ1-5; d_gene: .; CDR3aa: CSASQGMSNQPQHF; CDR3nt: TGCAGCGCCAGCCAGGGGATGAGCAATCAGCCCCAGCATTTT
abundance: once; v_gene: TRBV5-5; j_gene: TRBJ1-5; d_gene: .; CDR3aa: CASSLAALAGQPQHF; CDR3nt: TGTGCCAGCAGCTTGGCGGCTCTGGCGGGTCAGCCCCAGCATTTT
abundance: .; v_gene: TRBV7-6; j_gene: TRBJ1-1; d_gene: TRBD1; CDR3aa: CASSLAGGGVVINTEAFF; CDR3nt: TGTGCCAGCAGCTTAGCAGGGGGCGGAGTCGTGATAAACACTGAAGCTTTCTTT
abundance: .; v_gene: TRBV29-1; j_gene: TRBJ1-2; d_gene: .; CDR3aa: CSAQGDGYGYTF; CDR3nt: TGCAGCGCACAGGGTGATGGCTATGGCTACACCTTC
abundance: few; v_gene: TRBV7-6; j_gene: TRBJ1-5; d_gene: .; CDR3aa: CASSLDSGGQPQHF; CDR3nt: TGTGCCAGCAGCTTGGACAGCGGGGGACAGCCCCAGCATTTT
abundance: .; v_gene: TRBV7-6; j_gene: TRBJ1-5; d_gene: .; CDR3aa: CASSLVGGAGQPQHF; CDR3nt: TGTGCCAGCAGCTTAGTGGGGGGTGCAGGTCAGCCCCAGCATTTT
abundance: .; v_gene: TRBV30; j_gene: TRBJ2-7; d_gene: .; CDR3aa: CAWSRESYEQYF; CDR3nt: TGTGCCTGGAGCCGGGAGTCCTACGAGCAGTACTTC
abundance: .; v_gene: TRBV9; j_gene: TRBJ2-5; d_gene: .; CDR3aa: CASSVSQETQYF; CDR3nt: TGTGCCAGCAGCGTAAGCCAAGAGACCCAGTACTTC
abundance: few; v_gene: TRBV18; j_gene: TRBJ2-2; d_gene: TRBD2; CDR3aa: CASSHPGLAGSGELFF; CDR3nt: TGTGCCAGCTCACACCCGGGACTAGCGGGATCCGGGGAGCTGTTTTTT
abundance: few; v_gene: TRBV5-4; j_gene: TRBJ2-7; d_gene: TRBD1; CDR3aa: CASSPGQAPLHEQYF; CDR3nt: TGTGCCAGCAGCCCTGGACAGGCTCCACTTCACGAGCAGTACTTC
abundance: .; v_gene: TRBV5-1; j_gene: TRBJ2-5; d_gene: TRBD2; CDR3aa: CASSLLAGEETQYF; CDR3nt: TGCGCCAGCAGCTTGCTAGCGGGAGAGGAGACCCAGTACTTC
abundance: once; v_gene: TRBV28; j_gene: TRBJ2-7; d_gene: .; CDR3aa: CASSSSNYEQYF; CDR3nt: TGTGCCAGCAGTTCCTCGAACTACGAGCAGTACTTC
abundance: .; v_gene: TRBV11-3; j_gene: TRBJ1-1; d_gene: .; CDR3aa: CASSLGPDMNTEAFF; CDR3nt: TGTGCCAGCAGCCTAGGTCCCGATATGAACACTGAAGCTTTCTTT
abundance: .; v_gene: TRBV6-6; j_gene: TRBJ2-7; d_gene: .; CDR3aa: CASSFRDASYEQYF; CDR3nt: TGTGCCAGCAGTTTCCGGGACGCCTCCTACGAGCAGTACTTC